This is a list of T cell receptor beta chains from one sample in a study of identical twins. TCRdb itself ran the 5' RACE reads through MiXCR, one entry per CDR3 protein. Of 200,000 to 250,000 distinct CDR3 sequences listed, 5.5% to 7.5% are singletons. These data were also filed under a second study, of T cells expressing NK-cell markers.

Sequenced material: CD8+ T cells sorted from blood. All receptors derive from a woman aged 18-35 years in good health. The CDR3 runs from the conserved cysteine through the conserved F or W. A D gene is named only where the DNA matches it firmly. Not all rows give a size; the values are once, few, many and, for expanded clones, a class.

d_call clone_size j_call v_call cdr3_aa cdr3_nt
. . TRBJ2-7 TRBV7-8 CASSSSWEQYF TGTGCCAGCAGTTCCTCCTGGGAGCAGTACTTC
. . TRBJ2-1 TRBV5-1 CASSLEMEGASYNEQFF TGCGCCAGCAGCTTGGAAATGGAGGGGGCTTCCTACAATGAGCAGTTCTTC
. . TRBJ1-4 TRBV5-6 CASSFQQKKLFF TGTGCCAGCAGCTTTCAGCAAAAAAAACTGTTTTTT
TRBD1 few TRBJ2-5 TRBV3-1 CASSQEPVGGSETQYF TGTGCCAGCAGCCAAGAACCGGTAGGGGGCTCTGAGACCCAGTACTTC
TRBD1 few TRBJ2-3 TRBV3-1 CASSQDSPGGRLISPTDTQYF TGTGCCAGCAGCCAAGATTCGCCAGGGGGCCGCCTGATCTCCCCCACAGATACGCAGTATTTT
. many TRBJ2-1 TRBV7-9 CASSLAWNEQFF TGTGCCAGCAGCTTAGCGTGGAATGAGCAGTTCTTC
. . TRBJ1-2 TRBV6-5 CASSYSQGGYGYTF TGTGCCAGCAGTTACTCGCAAGGGGGCTATGGCTACACCTTC
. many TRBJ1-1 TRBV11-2 CASSLGWREAFF TGTGCCAGCAGCTTAGGGTGGCGGGAAGCTTTCTTT
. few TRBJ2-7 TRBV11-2 CASGGVTYEQYF TGTGCCAGCGGCGGGGTCACCTACGAGCAGTACTTC
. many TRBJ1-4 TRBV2 CASRNEKLFF TGTGCCAGCCGCAATGAAAAACTGTTTTTT
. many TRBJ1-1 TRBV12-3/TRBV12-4 CASSSGRGQNTEAFF TGTGCCAGCAGTTCCGGCAGGGGCCAGAACACTGAAGCTTTCTTT
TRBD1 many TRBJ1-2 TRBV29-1 CSVDNRDRVGYGYTF TGCAGCGTTGATAACCGGGACAGGGTTGGCTATGGCTACACCTTC
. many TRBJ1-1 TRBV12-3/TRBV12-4 CASSFAVRGTEAFF TGTGCCAGCAGTTTTGCCGTTAGGGGAACTGAAGCTTTCTTT
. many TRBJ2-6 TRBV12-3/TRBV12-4 CASSLAGANVLTF TGTGCCAGCAGTTTGGCTGGGGCCAACGTCCTGACTTTC
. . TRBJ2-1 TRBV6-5 CASSYGRNPFNEQFF TGTGCCAGCAGTTACGGTCGCAACCCATTCAATGAGCAGTTCTTC
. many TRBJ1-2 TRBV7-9 CASVQTPRRGYTF TGTGCCAGCGTCCAGACCCCCAGGAGGGGCTACACCTTC
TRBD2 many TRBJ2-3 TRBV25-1 CASSAGTSSADTQYF TGTGCCAGCAGTGCCGGGACTAGCAGCGCAGATACGCAGTATTTT
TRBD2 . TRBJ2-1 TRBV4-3 CASSTQGLADYNEQFF TGCGCCAGCAGCACCCAGGGACTAGCGGATTACAATGAGCAGTTCTTC
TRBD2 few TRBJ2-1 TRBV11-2 CASSLGTSGSPRYNEQFF TGTGCCAGCAGCCTAGGGACTAGCGGGAGCCCCCGTTACAATGAGCAGTTCTTC
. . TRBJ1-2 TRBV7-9 CASSFGGGNYGYTF TGTGCCAGCAGCTTCGGGGGTGGCAACTATGGCTACACCTTC
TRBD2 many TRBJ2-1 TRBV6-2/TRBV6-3 CASSWTSGSYNEQFF TGTGCCAGCAGTTGGACTAGCGGGAGTTACAATGAGCAGTTCTTC
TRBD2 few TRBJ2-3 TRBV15 CATSSPGLAGVLQDTQYF TGTGCCACCAGCAGCCCCGGACTAGCGGGAGTCCTGCAAGATACGCAGTATTTT
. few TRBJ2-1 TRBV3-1 CASSPPGTGDEQFF TGTGCCAGCAGCCCCCCGGGCACGGGGGATGAGCAGTTCTTC
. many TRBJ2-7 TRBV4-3 CASSQDVGSVWEQYF TGCGCCAGCAGCCAAGATGTTGGTAGCGTCTGGGAGCAGTACTTC
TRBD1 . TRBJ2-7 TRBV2 CASSVDREWSYEQYF TGTGCCAGCAGTGTCGACAGGGAGTGGAGCTACGAGCAGTACTTC
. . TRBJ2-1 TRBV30 CAWTRESAPRNEQFF TGTGCCTGGACCCGAGAGAGCGCCCCGCGGAATGAGCAGTTCTTC
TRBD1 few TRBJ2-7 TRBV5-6 CASSSGQGLKYF TGTGCCAGCAGTTCGGGACAGGGGTTGAAGTACTTC
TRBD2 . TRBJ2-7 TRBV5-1 CASSSALARTYEQYF TGCGCCAGCAGCTCGGCACTAGCGCGTACCTACGAGCAGTACTTC
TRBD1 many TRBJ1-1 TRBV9 CASSPTGSVTEAFF TGTGCCAGCAGCCCGACAGGGTCCGTCACTGAAGCTTTCTTT
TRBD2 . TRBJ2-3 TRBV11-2 CASSPPSGLPWGYGTDTQYF TGTGCCAGCAGCCCCCCGTCGGGACTACCCTGGGGGTACGGGACAGATACGCAGTATTTT
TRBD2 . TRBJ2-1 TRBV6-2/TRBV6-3 CASITAATSGINNEQFF TGTGCCAGCATCACGGCGGCTACTAGCGGGATCAACAATGAGCAGTTCTTC
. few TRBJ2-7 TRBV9 CASSPTSASAFLYEQYF TGTGCCAGCAGCCCAACGTCGGCTAGCGCATTTCTCTACGAGCAGTACTTC
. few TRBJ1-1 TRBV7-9 CASSLATLMNTEAFF TGTGCCAGCAGCTTAGCTACGCTGATGAACACTGAAGCTTTCTTT
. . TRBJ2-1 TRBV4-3 CASSQVYLGSGNEQFF TGCGCCAGCAGCCAAGTCTACCTTGGAAGTGGGAATGAGCAGTTCTTC
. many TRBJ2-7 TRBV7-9 CASSPRDRGAFNEQYF TGTGCCAGCAGCCCCCGTGATAGGGGCGCCTTCAACGAGCAGTACTTC
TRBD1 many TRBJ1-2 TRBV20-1 CSAREDRVKGYTF TGCAGTGCTAGAGAGGACAGGGTAAAAGGCTACACCTTC
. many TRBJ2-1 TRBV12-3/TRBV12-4 CASAWVGSYNEQFF TGTGCCAGCGCGTGGGTCGGCTCCTACAATGAGCAGTTCTTC
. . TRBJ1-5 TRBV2 CASSWGAVDQPQHF TGTGCCAGCAGTTGGGGTGCGGTAGATCAGCCCCAGCATTTT
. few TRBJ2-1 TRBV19 CASSYVVGTNEQFF TGTGCCAGTAGTTATGTGGTGGGTACCAATGAGCAGTTCTTC
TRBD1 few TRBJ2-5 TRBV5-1 CASSPWDRGLGETQYF TGCGCCAGCAGCCCCTGGGACAGGGGGCTGGGGGAGACCCAGTACTTC
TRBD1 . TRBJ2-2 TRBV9 CASRPTGGVGTGELFF TGTGCCAGCAGACCGACAGGGGGGGTAGGCACCGGGGAGCTGTTTTTT
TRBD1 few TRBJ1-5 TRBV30 CAWSVQGGSQPQHF TGTGCCTGGAGTGTACAGGGGGGCAGTCAGCCCCAGCATTTT
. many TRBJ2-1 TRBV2 CASSEWGNEQFF TGTGCCAGCAGTGAATGGGGGAATGAGCAGTTCTTC
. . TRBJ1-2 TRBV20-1 CSATNPDRTNYGYTF TGCAGTGCTACCAACCCAGACAGAACTAACTATGGCTACACCTTC